This T cell receptor beta chain came from a study of persistence of HIV-infected CD4 T cells. This was the immunoSEQ version 4 assay in survey mode. Method: immunoSEQ multiplex PCR; TCRdb's copy keeps in-frame clones and lacks some. The repertoire consists of approximately 18,000 clones, with 50% to 70% occurring once and the leading ten covering 1.9%. Germline assignment: CDR1 SGHTA and CDR2 FQGNSA. The CDR3 contains 16 residues. V was shortened by 1 base and J by 0 bases, with 10 bases between the two germline ends. In regard to this clone: Its target is not known. Other DNA sequences in this sample translate to the same CDR3.

The stimulus was an HIV-1 Gag 15-mer peptide pool, 0.85 to 1 ug/peptide/mL. Responding CD4+ T cells were sorted by upregulation of both CD40 ligand and CD69. Sample: CD4+ T cells sorted from PBMCs after roughly 18-hour stimulation, taken from a patient who received antiretroviral therapy. V usage is TRBV7-2 and J usage is TRBJ2-1; D uncertain. The source is an adult woman with HIV who was CMV-seropositive. CDR3 sequence reads: CASSLVSESSYNEQFF. The CDR3 DNA reads as TGTGCCAGCAGCTTAGTATCTGAGAGCTCCTACAATGAGCAGTTCTTC.